A selection of T cell receptor beta chains follows, all from one sample in a study of blood T cell repertoires in COVID-19. Sequencing was performed with immunoSEQ multiplex PCR; in TCRdb, only in-frame clones are kept and a portion is missing. The data hold 100,000 to 150,000 clones, with 70% to 90% observed a single time. The sequenced sample was peripheral blood. These receptor sequences come from a human donor in a cohort sampled during active COVID-19. The CDR3 runs from the conserved cysteine through the conserved F or W. Each record gives: J gene, V gene, D gene, clone size, CDR3 protein, CDR3 DNA. The D gene is left open where the match is weak. Expanded clones are given a class, and other clones once, few, many or no size at all.

j_call: TRBJ2-7; v_call: TRBV7-2; d_call: NA; clone_size: NA; cdr3_aa: CASSLGTAGWEQYF; cdr3_nt: TGTGCCAGCAGCTTAGGGACTGCGGGGTGGGAGCAGTACTTC
j_call: TRBJ2-2; v_call: TRBV28; d_call: NA; clone_size: NA; cdr3_aa: CASSPHSWRSAYTGELFF; cdr3_nt: TGTGCCAGCAGTCCACATAGTTGGAGATCGGCCTACACCGGGGAGCTGTTTTTT
j_call: TRBJ1-1; v_call: TRBV3-1/TRBV3-2; d_call: NA; clone_size: NA; cdr3_aa: CASSQGGGGAFF; cdr3_nt: TGTGCCAGCAGCCAAGGTGGTGGCGGGGCTTTCTTT
j_call: TRBJ1-4; v_call: TRBV7-9; d_call: NA; clone_size: NA; cdr3_aa: CASSKQGLNEKLFF; cdr3_nt: TGTGCCAGCAGCAAACAGGGCCTTAATGAAAAACTGTTTTTT
j_call: TRBJ2-1; v_call: TRBV7-9; d_call: NA; clone_size: NA; cdr3_aa: CASSSQEFF; cdr3_nt: TGTGCCAGCAGCTCACAGGAGTTCTTC
j_call: TRBJ2-7; v_call: TRBV7-2; d_call: TRBD2; clone_size: NA; cdr3_aa: CASSLTSGGSYEQYF; cdr3_nt: TGTGCCAGCAGCCTAACTAGCGGGGGTTCCTACGAGCAGTACTTC
j_call: TRBJ1-3; v_call: TRBV6-4; d_call: NA; clone_size: once; cdr3_aa: CASSEIGSGNTIYF; cdr3_nt: TGTGCCAGCAGTGAAATCGGCTCTGGAAACACCATATATTTT
j_call: TRBJ2-1; v_call: TRBV28; d_call: TRBD2; clone_size: NA; cdr3_aa: CASSRPVAGTYNEQFF; cdr3_nt: TGTGCCAGCAGTAGACCGGTAGCGGGAACCTACAATGAGCAGTTCTTC
j_call: TRBJ2-2; v_call: TRBV12-5; d_call: NA; clone_size: NA; cdr3_aa: CASGTPRTPQNTGELFF; cdr3_nt: TGTGCTAGTGGTACCCCCCGGACACCCCAGAACACCGGGGAGCTGTTTTTT
j_call: TRBJ2-2; v_call: TRBV6-5; d_call: NA; clone_size: NA; cdr3_aa: CASSTGTPDTGELFF; cdr3_nt: TGTGCCAGCAGTACTGGGACTCCAGACACCGGGGAGCTGTTTTTT
j_call: TRBJ2-3; v_call: TRBV29-1; d_call: NA; clone_size: NA; cdr3_aa: CSAKTASTDTQYF; cdr3_nt: TGCAGCGCAAAGACAGCCAGCACAGATACGCAGTATTTT
j_call: TRBJ1-3; v_call: TRBV4-2; d_call: TRBD1; clone_size: NA; cdr3_aa: CASSQDPGGVGNTIYF; cdr3_nt: TGTGCCAGCAGCCAAGACCCAGGGGGCGTTGGAAACACCATATATTTT
j_call: TRBJ2-5; v_call: TRBV5-1; d_call: NA; clone_size: NA; cdr3_aa: CASSDRGRAVETQYF; cdr3_nt: TGCGCCAGCAGCGACCGGGGTCGGGCAGTAGAGACCCAGTACTTC
j_call: TRBJ2-7; v_call: TRBV28; d_call: NA; clone_size: NA; cdr3_aa: CASKAGYEQYF; cdr3_nt: TGTGCCAGCAAAGCAGGCTACGAGCAGTACTTC
j_call: TRBJ2-7; v_call: TRBV14; d_call: NA; clone_size: NA; cdr3_aa: CASSQVKSGPTYEQYF; cdr3_nt: TGTGCCAGCAGCCAAGTCAAAAGCGGCCCAACCTACGAGCAGTACTTC
j_call: TRBJ2-7; v_call: TRBV6-5; d_call: TRBD1; clone_size: NA; cdr3_aa: CASSRDRSGVEQYF; cdr3_nt: TGTGCCAGCAGTAGGGACAGGTCGGGCGTCGAGCAGTACTTC
j_call: TRBJ1-6; v_call: TRBV6-1; d_call: TRBD1; clone_size: once; cdr3_aa: CASSEAEGQAGSPLHF; cdr3_nt: TGTGCCAGCAGTGAAGCAGAGGGACAGGCGGGATCACCCCTCCACTTT
j_call: TRBJ2-7; v_call: TRBV10-3; d_call: TRBD2; clone_size: NA; cdr3_aa: CAISDLSGGGSEQYF; cdr3_nt: TGTGCCATCAGTGACCTATCCGGTGGCGGGAGCGAGCAGTACTTC
j_call: TRBJ1-5; v_call: TRBV10-2; d_call: TRBD1; clone_size: NA; cdr3_aa: CASNWDRGIQPQHF; cdr3_nt: TGCGCCAGCAATTGGGACAGGGGCATCCAGCCCCAGCATTTT
j_call: TRBJ1-1; v_call: TRBV10-3; d_call: TRBD1; clone_size: NA; cdr3_aa: CAISVGGQLNTEAFF; cdr3_nt: TGTGCCATCAGTGTGGGGGGACAGTTGAACACTGAAGCTTTCTTT
j_call: TRBJ2-4; v_call: TRBV27; d_call: TRBD1; clone_size: NA; cdr3_aa: CASSSTYRGRKNIQYF; cdr3_nt: TGTGCCAGCAGTTCAACGTACAGGGGGCGTAAAAACATTCAGTACTTC
j_call: TRBJ1-1; v_call: TRBV3-1/TRBV3-2; d_call: TRBD1; clone_size: NA; cdr3_aa: CASSKEEPGQGYTEAFF; cdr3_nt: TGTGCCAGCAGCAAAGAAGAGCCGGGACAGGGATATACTGAAGCTTTCTTT
j_call: TRBJ1-4; v_call: TRBV5-1; d_call: NA; clone_size: NA; cdr3_aa: CASSTGGQNEKLFF; cdr3_nt: TGCGCCAGCAGTACGGGGGGGCAAAATGAAAAACTGTTTTTT
j_call: TRBJ2-7; v_call: TRBV7-9; d_call: NA; clone_size: NA; cdr3_aa: CASSGTGTPIYEQYF; cdr3_nt: TGTGCCAGCAGCGGAACCGGGACACCGATATACGAGCAGTACTTC
j_call: TRBJ1-1; v_call: TRBV20-1; d_call: NA; clone_size: NA; cdr3_aa: CSASAGAAYTEAFF; cdr3_nt: TGCAGTGCTAGTGCAGGGGCCGCATATACTGAAGCTTTCTTT
j_call: TRBJ2-7; v_call: TRBV2; d_call: TRBD2; clone_size: NA; cdr3_aa: CASTPGLARKEDEQYF; cdr3_nt: TGTGCCAGCACCCCGGGACTAGCGCGGAAGGAGGACGAGCAGTACTTC
j_call: TRBJ2-3; v_call: TRBV5-1; d_call: NA; clone_size: NA; cdr3_aa: CASRPGADTPTQYF; cdr3_nt: TGCGCCAGCAGGCCGGGAGCCGACACTCCTACGCAGTATTTT
j_call: TRBJ2-3; v_call: TRBV7-2; d_call: NA; clone_size: NA; cdr3_aa: CASSLLGISTDTQYF; cdr3_nt: TGTGCCAGCAGCCTACTAGGAATTAGCACAGATACGCAGTATTTT
j_call: TRBJ2-7; v_call: TRBV19; d_call: TRBD2; clone_size: NA; cdr3_aa: CASSVGLAGDEQYF; cdr3_nt: TGTGCCAGTAGTGTGGGACTAGCGGGAGACGAGCAGTACTTC
j_call: TRBJ1-3; v_call: TRBV30; d_call: TRBD1; clone_size: once; cdr3_aa: CAGGKGAPGNTIYF; cdr3_nt: TGTGCTGGAGGGAAGGGGGCGCCTGGAAACACCATATATTTT
j_call: TRBJ1-3; v_call: TRBV2; d_call: TRBD1; clone_size: NA; cdr3_aa: CASREETGGWNTIYF; cdr3_nt: TGTGCCAGCAGGGAAGAGACAGGGGGTTGGAACACCATATATTTT
j_call: TRBJ2-1; v_call: TRBV5-1; d_call: NA; clone_size: NA; cdr3_aa: CASSSNSRVSSYNEQFF; cdr3_nt: TGCGCCAGCAGCTCAAATAGCAGGGTAAGCTCCTACAATGAGCAGTTCTTC
j_call: TRBJ2-3; v_call: TRBV3-1/TRBV3-2; d_call: TRBD2; clone_size: NA; cdr3_aa: CASSPLLAGGQDTQYF; cdr3_nt: TGTGCCAGCAGCCCCCTCCTAGCGGGAGGGCAAGATACGCAGTATTTT
j_call: TRBJ2-3; v_call: TRBV19; d_call: TRBD2; clone_size: NA; cdr3_aa: CASSIWTSGGTDTQYF; cdr3_nt: TGTGCCAGTAGTATATGGACTAGCGGGGGCACAGATACGCAGTATTTT
j_call: TRBJ1-2; v_call: TRBV9; d_call: NA; clone_size: few; cdr3_aa: CASAPRGDGYTF; cdr3_nt: TGTGCCTCTGCCCCCAGGGGCGATGGCTACACCTTC
j_call: TRBJ2-3; v_call: TRBV6-5; d_call: TRBD2; clone_size: NA; cdr3_aa: CASRGLADHTDTQYF; cdr3_nt: TGTGCCAGCCGGGGACTAGCGGATCACACAGATACGCAGTATTTT
j_call: TRBJ2-1; v_call: TRBV4-1; d_call: TRBD2; clone_size: once; cdr3_aa: CASSQGPGLANEQFF; cdr3_nt: TGCGCCAGCAGCCAAGGCCCGGGACTAGCCAATGAGCAGTTCTTC
j_call: TRBJ2-3; v_call: TRBV23-1; d_call: TRBD2; clone_size: few; cdr3_aa: CASSPGRGARRTDTQYF; cdr3_nt: TGCGCCAGCAGCCCCGGGCGGGGGGCTAGGAGGACAGATACGCAGTATTTT
j_call: TRBJ1-1; v_call: TRBV5-4; d_call: NA; clone_size: once; cdr3_aa: CASTSDLSEAFF; cdr3_nt: TGTGCCAGCACGAGTGATTTGTCTGAAGCTTTCTTT
j_call: TRBJ2-5; v_call: TRBV6-5; d_call: NA; clone_size: once; cdr3_aa: CASTRGPGVGETQYF; cdr3_nt: TGTGCCAGCACCCGGGGTCCAGGGGTAGGGGAGACCCAGTACTTC
j_call: TRBJ2-1; v_call: TRBV5-1; d_call: NA; clone_size: NA; cdr3_aa: CASSLGTYNEQFF; cdr3_nt: TGCGCCAGCAGCCTGGGGACTTACAATGAGCAGTTCTTC
j_call: TRBJ2-1; v_call: TRBV9; d_call: NA; clone_size: NA; cdr3_aa: CASSVAGDHNEQFF; cdr3_nt: TGTGCCAGCAGCGTAGCGGGGGACCACAATGAGCAGTTCTTC
j_call: TRBJ2-5; v_call: TRBV2; d_call: TRBD1; clone_size: NA; cdr3_aa: CASRPRTGGAVGETQYF; cdr3_nt: TGTGCCAGCAGGCCGAGGACAGGGGGCGCGGTCGGAGAGACCCAGTACTTC
j_call: TRBJ2-3; v_call: TRBV5-5; d_call: TRBD1; clone_size: NA; cdr3_aa: CASSLISGGADTQYF; cdr3_nt: TGTGCCAGCAGCTTGATTTCAGGGGGCGCAGATACGCAGTATTTT
j_call: TRBJ1-2; v_call: TRBV11-2; d_call: TRBD1; clone_size: NA; cdr3_aa: CASSFLGTGGGYTF; cdr3_nt: TGTGCCAGCAGCTTCTTAGGGACAGGCGGAGGCTACACCTTC
j_call: TRBJ1-1; v_call: TRBV2; d_call: TRBD1; clone_size: NA; cdr3_aa: CASFGTGSMNTEAFF; cdr3_nt: TGTGCCAGCTTCGGGACAGGGTCGATGAACACTGAAGCTTTCTTT
j_call: TRBJ1-2; v_call: TRBV19; d_call: TRBD1; clone_size: NA; cdr3_aa: CASSITAGTGHGYTF; cdr3_nt: TGTGCCAGTAGTATAACAGCCGGGACAGGGCATGGCTACACCTTC
j_call: TRBJ2-1; v_call: TRBV5-6; d_call: NA; clone_size: NA; cdr3_aa: CASSYSNEQFF; cdr3_nt: TGTGCCAGCAGCTATTCGAATGAGCAGTTCTTC
j_call: TRBJ2-3; v_call: TRBV2; d_call: NA; clone_size: NA; cdr3_aa: CASPTAGEVDTQYF; cdr3_nt: TGTGCCAGCCCGACCGCCGGAGAGGTAGATACGCAGTATTTT
j_call: TRBJ2-5; v_call: TRBV7-7; d_call: NA; clone_size: NA; cdr3_aa: CASSLGDTFETQYF; cdr3_nt: TGTGCTAGCAGCTTGGGGGACACTTTTGAGACCCAGTACTTC
j_call: TRBJ2-7; v_call: TRBV7-2; d_call: TRBD1; clone_size: NA; cdr3_aa: CASSRDRENLYEQYF; cdr3_nt: TGTGCCAGCAGCCGGGACAGGGAAAATCTCTACGAGCAGTACTTC
j_call: TRBJ2-7; v_call: TRBV20-1; d_call: NA; clone_size: NA; cdr3_aa: CSASRGRHEQYF; cdr3_nt: TGCAGTGCTAGTAGGGGCCGCCACGAGCAGTACTTC
j_call: TRBJ2-1; v_call: TRBV29-1; d_call: TRBD1; clone_size: NA; cdr3_aa: CSVEGQGREQFF; cdr3_nt: TGCAGCGTTGAAGGACAGGGGAGAGAGCAGTTCTTC
j_call: TRBJ2-2; v_call: TRBV5-1; d_call: TRBD2; clone_size: NA; cdr3_aa: CASSPGLAGVNTGELFF; cdr3_nt: TGCGCCAGCAGCCCGGGACTAGCGGGGGTTAACACCGGGGAGCTGTTTTTT
j_call: TRBJ2-2; v_call: TRBV5-1; d_call: NA; clone_size: NA; cdr3_aa: CASRRDLGLEELFF; cdr3_nt: TGCGCCAGCAGACGGGACTTGGGGTTGGAGGAGCTGTTTTTT
j_call: TRBJ2-7; v_call: TRBV29-1; d_call: NA; clone_size: NA; cdr3_aa: CSVDAGAGEQYF; cdr3_nt: TGCAGCGTTGACGCGGGGGCCGGGGAGCAGTACTTC
j_call: TRBJ1-1; v_call: TRBV14; d_call: NA; clone_size: NA; cdr3_aa: CASGQLNTEAFF; cdr3_nt: TGTGCCAGTGGACAGTTGAACACTGAAGCTTTCTTT
j_call: TRBJ1-2; v_call: TRBV19; d_call: NA; clone_size: NA; cdr3_aa: CASSMASYGYTF; cdr3_nt: TGTGCCAGTAGTATGGCCTCCTATGGCTACACCTTC
j_call: TRBJ2-3; v_call: TRBV10-3; d_call: NA; clone_size: once; cdr3_aa: CAISESMGRTGVTDTQYF; cdr3_nt: TGTGCCATCAGTGAGAGCATGGGCAGGACGGGGGTCACAGATACGCAGTATTTT
j_call: TRBJ1-1; v_call: TRBV28; d_call: TRBD1; clone_size: NA; cdr3_aa: CASSSGQGGRKAFF; cdr3_nt: TGTGCCAGCAGTTCGGGACAGGGCGGGAGGAAAGCTTTCTTT